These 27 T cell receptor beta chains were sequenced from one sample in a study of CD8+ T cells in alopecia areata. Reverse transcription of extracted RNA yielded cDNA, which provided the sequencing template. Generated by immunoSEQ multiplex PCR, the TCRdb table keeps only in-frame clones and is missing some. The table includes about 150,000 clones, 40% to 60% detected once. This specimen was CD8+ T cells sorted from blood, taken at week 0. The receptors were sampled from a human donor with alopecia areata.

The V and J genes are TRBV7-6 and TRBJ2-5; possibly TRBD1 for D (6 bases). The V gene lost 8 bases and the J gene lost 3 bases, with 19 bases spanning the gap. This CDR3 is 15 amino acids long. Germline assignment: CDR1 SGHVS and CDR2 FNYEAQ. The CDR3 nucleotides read TGTGCCAGCGCCCCTCACAGGGTTTTAGAAGAGACCCAGTACTTC. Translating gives CASAPHRVLEETQYF.

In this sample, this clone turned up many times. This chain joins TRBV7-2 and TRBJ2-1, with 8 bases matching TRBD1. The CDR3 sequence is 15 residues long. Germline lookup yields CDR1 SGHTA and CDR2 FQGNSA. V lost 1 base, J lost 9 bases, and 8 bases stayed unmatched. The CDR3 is CASSLEVPGGGEQFF. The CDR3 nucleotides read TGTGCCAGCAGCTTAGAGGTGCCAGGGGGCGGTGAGCAGTTCTTC.

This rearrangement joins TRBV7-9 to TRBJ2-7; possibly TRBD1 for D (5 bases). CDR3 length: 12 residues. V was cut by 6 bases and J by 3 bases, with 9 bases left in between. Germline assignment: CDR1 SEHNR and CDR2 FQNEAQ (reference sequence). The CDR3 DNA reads TGTGCCAGCAGTTACACAGGCTACGAGCAGTACTTC. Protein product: CASSYTGYEQYF.

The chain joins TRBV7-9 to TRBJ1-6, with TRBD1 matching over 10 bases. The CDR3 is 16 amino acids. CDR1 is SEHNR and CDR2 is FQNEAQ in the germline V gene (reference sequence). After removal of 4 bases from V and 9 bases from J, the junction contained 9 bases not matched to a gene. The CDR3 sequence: CASSWAPGQGSSPLHF. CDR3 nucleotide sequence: TGTGCCAGCAGCTGGGCCCCGGGACAGGGGTCTTCACCCCTCCACTTT. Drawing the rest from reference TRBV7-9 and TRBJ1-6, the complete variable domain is DTGVSQNPRHKITKRGQNVTFRCDPISEHNRLYWYRQTLGQGPEFLTYFQNEAQLEKSRLLSDRFSAERPKGSFSTLEIQRTEQGDSAMYLCASSWAPGQGSSPLHFGNGTRLTVT.

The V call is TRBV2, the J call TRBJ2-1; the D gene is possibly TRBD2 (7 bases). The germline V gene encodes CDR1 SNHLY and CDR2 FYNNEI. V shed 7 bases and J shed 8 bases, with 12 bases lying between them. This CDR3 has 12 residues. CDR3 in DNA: TGTGCCAGCATAGGGGGGGCGGATGAGCAGTTCTTC. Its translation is CASIGGADEQFF.

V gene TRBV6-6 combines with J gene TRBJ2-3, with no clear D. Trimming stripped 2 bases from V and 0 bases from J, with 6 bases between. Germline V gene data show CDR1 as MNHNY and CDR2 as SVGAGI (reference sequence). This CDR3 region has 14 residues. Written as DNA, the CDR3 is TGTGCCAGCAGTTACAGGGCTAGCACAGATACGCAGTATTTT. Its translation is CASSYRASTDTQYF.

DNA of the CDR3: TGTGCCAGTAGTACACGGACAGGCCGTTTCGAGCAGTACTTC. It yields the protein CASSTRTGRFEQYF. V is TRBV19 and J is TRBJ2-7; the match to TRBD1 covers 7 bases. The trim removed 4 bases at V and 6 bases at J, leaving 9 bases unmatched. The CDR3 is 14 amino acids. Looked up from germline, CDR1 is LNHDA and CDR2 is SQIVND (reference sequence).

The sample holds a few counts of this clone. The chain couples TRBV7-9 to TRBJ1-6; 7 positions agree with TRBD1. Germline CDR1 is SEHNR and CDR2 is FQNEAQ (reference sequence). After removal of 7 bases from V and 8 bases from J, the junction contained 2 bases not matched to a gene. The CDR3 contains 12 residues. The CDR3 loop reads CASTTGDSPLHF. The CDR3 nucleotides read TGTGCCAGCACAACAGGGGATTCACCCCTCCACTTT.

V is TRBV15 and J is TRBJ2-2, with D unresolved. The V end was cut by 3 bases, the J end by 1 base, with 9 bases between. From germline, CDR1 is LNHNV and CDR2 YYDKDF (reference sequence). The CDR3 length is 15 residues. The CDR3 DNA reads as TGTGCCACCAGCAGCGAACAGAGGAACACCGGGGAGCTGTTTTTT. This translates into CATSSEQRNTGELFF.

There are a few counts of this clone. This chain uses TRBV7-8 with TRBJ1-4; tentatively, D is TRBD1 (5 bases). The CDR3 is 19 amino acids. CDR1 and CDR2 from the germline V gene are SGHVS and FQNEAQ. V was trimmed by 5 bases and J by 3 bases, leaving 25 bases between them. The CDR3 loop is CASSPTINGLGRSNEKLFF. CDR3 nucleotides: TGTGCCAGCAGCCCTACGATCAACGGCCTGGGGCGGTCTAATGAAAAACTGTTTTTT.

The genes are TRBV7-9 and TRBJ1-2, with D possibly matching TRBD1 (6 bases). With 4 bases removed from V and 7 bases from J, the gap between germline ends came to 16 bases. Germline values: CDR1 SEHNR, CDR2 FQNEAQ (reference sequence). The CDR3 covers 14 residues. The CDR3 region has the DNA TGTGCCAGCAGCTCGGAGGACAGAACGGGTGGCTACACCTTC. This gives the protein CASSSEDRTGGYTF.

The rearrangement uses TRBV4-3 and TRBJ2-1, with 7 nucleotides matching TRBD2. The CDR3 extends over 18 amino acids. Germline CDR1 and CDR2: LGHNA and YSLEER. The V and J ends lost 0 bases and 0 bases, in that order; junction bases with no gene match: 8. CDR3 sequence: CASSQEEGRGSSYNEQFF. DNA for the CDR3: TGCGCCAGCAGCCAAGAGGAAGGTCGCGGGAGCTCCTACAATGAGCAGTTCTTC.

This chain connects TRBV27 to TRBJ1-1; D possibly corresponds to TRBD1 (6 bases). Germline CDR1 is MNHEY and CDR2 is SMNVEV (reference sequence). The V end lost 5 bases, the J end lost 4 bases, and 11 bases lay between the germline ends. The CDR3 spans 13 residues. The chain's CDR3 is CASSTEQGTEAFF. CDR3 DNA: TGTGCCAGCAGTACAGAACAGGGCACTGAAGCTTTCTTT.

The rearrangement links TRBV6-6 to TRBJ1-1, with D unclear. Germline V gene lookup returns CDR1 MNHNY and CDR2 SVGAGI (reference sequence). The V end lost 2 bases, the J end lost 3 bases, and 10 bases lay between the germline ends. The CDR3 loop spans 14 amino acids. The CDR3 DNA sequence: TGTGCCAGCAGTTACCCGAGGGTCGACACTGAAGCTTTCTTT. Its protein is CASSYPRVDTEAFF.

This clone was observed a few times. CDR3 sequence (DNA): TGCAGCGCCCAGGACTCGGCTGCGGAGCAGTACTTC. Residues: CSAQDSAAEQYF. The rearrangement uses TRBV29-1 and TRBJ2-7; tentative D call: TRBD2 (5 bases). This CDR3 spans 12 amino acids. From germline, CDR1 is SQVTM and CDR2 ANQGSEA. Trimming took off 7 bases at V and 7 bases at J, with 17 bases between the two ends.

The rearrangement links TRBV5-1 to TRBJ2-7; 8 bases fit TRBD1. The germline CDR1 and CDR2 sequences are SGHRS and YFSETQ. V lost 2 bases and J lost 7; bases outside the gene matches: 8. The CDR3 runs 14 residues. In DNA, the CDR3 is TGCGCCAGCAGCTTCGGTCAGGGGGCCGGAGAGCAGTACTTC. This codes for CASSFGQGAGEQYF.

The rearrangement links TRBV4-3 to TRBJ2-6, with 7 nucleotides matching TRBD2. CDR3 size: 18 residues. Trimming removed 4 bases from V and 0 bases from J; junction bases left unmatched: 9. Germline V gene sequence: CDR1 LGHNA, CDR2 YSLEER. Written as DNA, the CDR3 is TGCGCCAGCAGCCGCCAGGACACGGGGGGCTCTGGGGCCAACGTCCTGACTTTC. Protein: CASSRQDTGGSGANVLTF.

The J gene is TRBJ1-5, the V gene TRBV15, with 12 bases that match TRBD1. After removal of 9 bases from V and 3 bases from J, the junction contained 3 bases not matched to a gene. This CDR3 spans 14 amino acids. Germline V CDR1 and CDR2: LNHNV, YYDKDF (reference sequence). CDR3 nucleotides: TGTGCCACTGGGACAGGGGGCCCCAATCAGCCCCAGCATTTT. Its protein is CATGTGGPNQPQHF.

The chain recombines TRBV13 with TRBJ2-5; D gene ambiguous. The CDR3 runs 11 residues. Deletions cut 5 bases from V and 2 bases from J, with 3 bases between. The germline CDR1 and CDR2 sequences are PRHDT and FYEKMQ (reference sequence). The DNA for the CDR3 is TGTGCCAGCAGCGTACAAGAGACCCAGTACTTC. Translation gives CASSVQETQYF.

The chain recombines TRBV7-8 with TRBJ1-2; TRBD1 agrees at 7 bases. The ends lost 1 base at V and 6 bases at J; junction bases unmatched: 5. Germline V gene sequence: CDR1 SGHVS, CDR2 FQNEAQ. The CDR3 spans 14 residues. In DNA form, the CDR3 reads TGTGCCAGCAGCTTAGAGGACAGGAGCAATGGCTACACCTTC. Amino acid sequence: CASSLEDRSNGYTF.

CDR3 amino acids: CASSLGGKRGAFF. CDR3 DNA sequence: TGTGCCAGCAGCTTAGGGGGGAAAAGGGGAGCTTTCTTT. The rearrangement uses TRBV11-2 and TRBJ1-1, with a possible D match to TRBD1 (5 bases). With 1 base removed from V and 10 bases from J, the gap between germline ends came to 13 bases. The CDR3 extends over 13 amino acids. Germline-derived CDR1 and CDR2 are SGHAT and FQNNGV.

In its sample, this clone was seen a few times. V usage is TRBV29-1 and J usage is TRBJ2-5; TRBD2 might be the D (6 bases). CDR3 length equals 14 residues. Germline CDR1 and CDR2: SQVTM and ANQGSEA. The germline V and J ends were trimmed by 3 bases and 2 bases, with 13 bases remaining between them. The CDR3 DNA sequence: TGCAGCGTTGAGGTACGGACTACACAAGAGACCCAGTACTTC. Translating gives CSVEVRTTQETQYF.

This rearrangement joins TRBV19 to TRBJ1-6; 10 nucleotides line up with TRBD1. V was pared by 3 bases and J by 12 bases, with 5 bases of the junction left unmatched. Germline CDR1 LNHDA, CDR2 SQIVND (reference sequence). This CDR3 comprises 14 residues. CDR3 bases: TGTGCCAGTAGTATCCGGGACAGGGGTCAACCCCTCCACTTT. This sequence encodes CASSIRDRGQPLHF.

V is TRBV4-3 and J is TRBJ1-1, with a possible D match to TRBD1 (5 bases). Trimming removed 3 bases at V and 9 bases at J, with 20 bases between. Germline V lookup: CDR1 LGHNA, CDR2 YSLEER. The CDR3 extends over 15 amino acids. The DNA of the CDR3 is TGCGCCAGCAGCCAGGGACGGAGCATAAATACGAAAGCTTTCTTT. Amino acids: CASSQGRSINTKAFF.

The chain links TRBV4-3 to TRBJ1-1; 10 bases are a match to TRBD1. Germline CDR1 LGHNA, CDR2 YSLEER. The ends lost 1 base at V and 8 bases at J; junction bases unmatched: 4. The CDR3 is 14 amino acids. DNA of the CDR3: TGCGCCAGCAGCCAAGGGACAGGGGGTGTAGAAGCTTTCTTT. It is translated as CASSQGTGGVEAFF.

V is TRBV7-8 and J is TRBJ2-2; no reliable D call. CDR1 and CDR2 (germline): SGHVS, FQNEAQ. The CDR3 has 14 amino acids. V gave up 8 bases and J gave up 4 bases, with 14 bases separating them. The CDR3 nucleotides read TGTGCCAGCCTGGGCCCGATAAGCACCGGGGAGCTGTTTTTT. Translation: CASLGPISTGELFF. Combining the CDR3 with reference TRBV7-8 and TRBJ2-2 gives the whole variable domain GAGVSQSPRYKVAKRGQDVALRCDPISGHVSLFWYQQALGQGPEFLTYFQNEAQLDKSGLPSDRFFAERPEGSVSTLKIQRTQQEDSAVYLCASLGPISTGELFFGEGSRLTVL.

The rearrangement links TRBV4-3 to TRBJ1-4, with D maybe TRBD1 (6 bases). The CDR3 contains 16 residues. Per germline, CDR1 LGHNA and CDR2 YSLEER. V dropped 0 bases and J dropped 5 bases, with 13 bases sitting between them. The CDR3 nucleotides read TGCGCCAGCAGCCAAGAACGGGGGGCGCACAATGAAAAACTGTTTTTT. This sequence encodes CASSQERGAHNEKLFF.